This T cell receptor beta chain was recovered during a study of OX40 agonist ivuxolimab in advanced cancers. Study information: The study treated patients with ivuxolimab, an agonistic anti-OX40 (CD134) antibody. Aged 23 to 79 with a mean of about 60 years, they were about 83% male. Earlier treatment with anti-PD-1, anti-PD-L1 or anti-CTLA-4 was permitted, and about 40% had received some. Overall study findings and caveats: The CD4+ and CD8+ T cells in the blood had expanded clonally by week 6 at 0.1 to 3.0 mg/kg.

Libraries were prepared by immunoSEQ multiplex PCR; TCRdb keeps only in-frame clonotypes and omits some of them. The sample gives 60,000 to 75,000 clones, about 80% of which show up once; over 1.3% is in the top ten. CDR1 and CDR2 from the germline V gene are SGHKS and YYEKEE (reference sequence). This CDR3 is 16 amino acids long. V shed 0 bases and J shed 5 bases, with 15 bases lying between them. With regard to this clone: Its antigen remains unidentified.

The specimen was CD4+ or CD8+ T cells sorted from blood, collected in a trial of the OX40 agonist ivuxolimab. The rearrangement links TRBV5-5 to TRBJ2-1; D perhaps matches TRBD1 (6 bases). The receptor comes from an adult with an advanced solid tumor such as melanoma, head and neck, liver or kidney cancer. The CDR3 bases are TGTGCCAGCAGCTTGGTTCCTGGGGGCTTCAACAATGAGCAGTTCTTC. This gives the protein CASSLVPGGFNNEQFF.